These 17 T cell receptor beta chains were all obtained from the same sample, sequenced in a study of shared clonotypes between healthy human individuals. Method: immunoSEQ multiplex PCR; TCRdb's copy keeps in-frame clones and lacks some. The sample consists of around 1,000,000 clones, approximately 80% of them appearing once. The sequencing input was memory CD4+ T cells from PBMCs. Subset of the sample: CD45RA-negative fraction. These receptors were taken from a man between 18 and 29 years old in good health. Some clones in this sample may be carry-over from other donors' samples.

The CDR3 is CASSRREKETQYF. CDR3 coding DNA: TGTGCCAGCAGCCGACGGGAGAAAGAGACCCAGTACTTC. The chain has TRBV5-6 and TRBJ2-5; D may be TRBD2 (6 bases). Trimming left V 4 bases short and J 3 bases short, with 10 bases between. The CDR3 length is 13 residues. Germline V CDR1 and CDR2: SGHDT, YYEEEE.

This clone has only one observation. The CDR3 loop is CASSQWLARDTQYF. The CDR3 nucleotides read TGTGCCAGCAGCCAGTGGCTAGCGCGTGATACGCAGTATTTT. The rearrangement uses TRBV14 and TRBJ2-3; a weak D match, TRBD2 (6 bases). The CDR3 extends over 14 amino acids. From germline, CDR1 is SGHDN and CDR2 FVKESK. V was cut by 3 bases and J by 6 bases, with 13 bases left in between.

The genes are TRBV7-9 and TRBJ2-1; maybe TRBD2 (5 bases). V lost 0 bases and J 5 bases, leaving 14 bases between the germline ends. This CDR3 is 16 amino acids long. Germline V CDR1 and CDR2: SEHNR, FQNEAQ (reference sequence). The CDR3 protein is CASSLAQRVADNEQFF. CDR3 nucleotides: TGTGCCAGCAGCTTAGCTCAGAGGGTAGCCGACAATGAGCAGTTCTTC.

The chain links TRBV2 to TRBJ2-7, with D possibly matching TRBD2 (6 bases). The CDR3 contains 15 residues. V lost 6 bases to trimming and J lost 0 bases, with 15 bases between them. CDR1 and CDR2 from the germline V gene are SNHLY and FYNNEI. CDR3: CASRLGTFNSYEQYF. The CDR3 DNA sequence: TGTGCCAGCAGGCTAGGGACTTTCAACTCCTACGAGCAGTACTTC.

This chain connects TRBV19 to TRBJ2-7; 10 nucleotides align to TRBD1. Per the germline V gene, CDR1 is LNHDA and CDR2 is SQIVND (reference sequence). The CDR3 sequence is 16 residues long. J was trimmed by 6 bases and V by 5 bases; bases with no gene match: 13. This CDR3 is CASSVAGTGVLGEQYF. DNA for the CDR3: TGTGCCAGTAGTGTCGCCGGGACAGGGGTTCTAGGCGAGCAGTACTTC. The complete variable domain, with remaining parts taken from reference TRBV19 and TRBJ2-7, reads DGGITQSPKYLFRKEGQNVTLSCEQNLNHDAMYWYRQDPGQGLRLIYYSQIVNDFQKGDIAEGYSVSREKKESFPLTVTSAQKNPTAFYLCASSVAGTGVLGEQYFGPGTRLTVT.

V and J are TRBV7-3 and TRBJ2-3, with TRBD2 identical over 10 bases. The CDR3 covers 16 residues. J lost 7 bases, V lost 2 bases, and 9 bases had no gene match. Germline V gene data show CDR1 as SGHTA and CDR2 as FQGTGA. CDR3 sequence: CASSLSAGGSIHTQYF. In DNA, the CDR3 is TGTGCCAGCAGCTTATCAGCGGGAGGGTCAATCCATACGCAGTATTTT. Combining the CDR3 with reference TRBV7-3 and TRBJ2-3 gives the whole variable domain GAGVSQTPSNKVTEKGKYVELRCDPISGHTALYWYRQSLGQGPEFLIYFQGTGAADDSGLPNDRFFAVRPEGSVSTLKIQRTERGDSAVYLCASSLSAGGSIHTQYFGPGTRLTVL.

This clone occurred a few times. The chain links TRBV10-3 to TRBJ1-1; the D is unclear. The CDR3 covers 13 residues. Germline CDR1 is ENHRY and CDR2 is SYGVKD. V gave up 1 base and J gave up 8 bases, with 11 bases separating them. CDR3 sequence reads: CAISELHRSEAFF. The DNA of the CDR3 is TGTGCCATCAGTGAGTTGCACCGGAGCGAAGCTTTCTTT.

This clone has a handful of counts. CDR3 DNA sequence: TGTGCCAGCTCACTGCTTCCGGGACAGGGTGACACTGAAGCTTTCTTT. Amino acids: CASSLLPGQGDTEAFF. This chain uses TRBV18 with TRBJ1-1; 9 positions agree with TRBD1. Germline lookup yields CDR1 KGHSH and CDR2 LQKENI. The V and J ends lost 4 bases and 3 bases, in that order; junction bases with no gene match: 9. The CDR3 runs 16 residues.

The chain uses TRBV28 and TRBJ1-5; D gene ambiguous. Near its end, the DNA agrees better with TRBJ2-3, so the J call may be wrong. CDR1 and CDR2 from the germline V gene are MDHEN and SYDVKM. The CDR3 is 13 amino acids. Here the CDR3 reads CASSLRNNDAQYF. The CDR3, as DNA: TGTGCCAGCAGTTTACGAAACAACGATGCCCAGTATTTT.

The CDR3 region is CASSAPGGPYYGYTF. The CDR3 nucleotides read TGTGCCAGCAGTGCCCCCGGGGGGCCATACTATGGCTACACCTTC. The chain carries TRBV28 and TRBJ1-2; a possible D gene is TRBD1 (6 bases). There are 15 residues in the CDR3. Looked up from germline, CDR1 is MDHEN and CDR2 is SYDVKM. V was cut by 5 bases and J by 3 bases, with 16 bases left in between.

The CDR3 region is CASSPGTATDTQYF. The CDR3 DNA is TGTGCCAGCAGCCCCGGGACGGCAACAGATACGCAGTATTTT. The J gene is TRBJ2-3, the V gene TRBV11-1; D is perhaps TRBD1 or TRBD2 (5 bases each). The CDR3 is 14 residues long. Per germline, CDR1 SGHAT and CDR2 FQDESV (reference sequence). V shed 5 bases and J shed 3 bases, with 12 bases lying between them.

The V gene is TRBV2, the J gene TRBJ2-2; maybe TRBD2 (5 bases). CDR1 is SNHLY, CDR2 FYNNEI, per germline. The V and J ends lost 4 bases and 7 bases respectively, with 10 bases between them. The CDR3 length is 13 residues. CDR3 nucleotides: TGTGCCAGCAGTGCCGAGGGTGGCGGGGAGCTGTTTTTT. It is translated as CASSAEGGGELFF.

The chain uses TRBV5-1 and TRBJ1-4; possibly TRBD1 for D (6 bases). V lost 0 bases to trimming and J lost 8 bases, with 14 bases between them. This CDR3 comprises 15 residues. The germline V gene encodes CDR1 SGHRS and CDR2 YFSETQ. DNA of the CDR3: TGCGCCAGCAGCTTGGGCTCCAGGGGAGACGAAAAACTGTTTTTT. Amino acid sequence: CASSLGSRGDEKLFF.

The sample holds a few counts of this clone. This chain uses TRBV11-3 with TRBJ1-1; TRBD1 matches at 7 bases. The CDR3 is made up of 13 amino acids. V was pared by 5 bases and J by 5 bases, with 5 bases of the junction left unmatched. Germline-derived CDR1 and CDR2 are SGHNT and YENEEA. The CDR3 here is CASSPDRETEAFF. DNA for the CDR3: TGTGCCAGCAGCCCCGACAGGGAGACTGAAGCTTTCTTT.

V and J are TRBV6-6 and TRBJ1-5; the D is unclear. Germline CDR1 and CDR2: MNHNY and SVGAGI (reference sequence). The CDR3 sequence is 14 residues long. V was shortened by 4 bases and J by 0 bases, with 7 bases between the two germline ends. CDR3 region: CASSSQVSNQPQHF. DNA for the CDR3: TGTGCCAGCAGTTCCCAGGTTAGCAATCAGCCCCAGCATTTT.

The chain employs TRBV12-1 and TRBJ2-1; the DNA was not compared with TRBD2, the D call given in the table. TRBV12-1 is tagged as a pseudogene. The CDR3 contains 13 residues. CDR3 sequence: CASSFDVDNEQFF. The CDR3 nucleotides read TGTGCCAGCAGCTTTGATGTCGACAATGAGCAGTTCTTC.

The genes are TRBV5-1 and TRBJ2-3, with TRBD1 matching 7 bases. The CDR3 is 14 residues long. Germline CDR1 is SGHRS and CDR2 is YFSETQ. V lost 5 bases to trimming and J lost 3 bases; unmatched junction nucleotides: 6. CDR3 sequence (DNA): TGCGCCAGCAGAAGACAGGGTGGGACAGATACGCAGTATTTT. This translates into CASRRQGGTDTQYF.